This passage covers 17 T cell receptor beta chains from one sample sequenced in a study of blood T cell repertoires in COVID-19. TCRdb keeps only in-frame clones here, not all; method: immunoSEQ multiplex PCR. The sample carries about 120,000 clones, approximately 81% recorded once. Specimen: peripheral blood. These receptor sequences come from a man aged 40-50 years with acute or convalescent COVID-19.

This rearrangement joins TRBV4-2 to TRBJ2-4, with 8 bases identical to TRBD2. V was pared by 1 base and J by 1 base, with 15 bases of the junction left unmatched. Germline assignment: CDR1 LGHNA and CDR2 YNFKEQ. This CDR3 has 20 amino acids. The CDR3 DNA sequence: TGTGCCAGCAGCCAAGTCCCCGGGACTAGGGTGGAGGGGGCCAAAAACATTCAGTACTTC. The encoded protein is CASSQVPGTRVEGAKNIQYF.

This chain connects TRBV9 to TRBJ1-4; 8 nucleotides align to TRBD1. The CDR3 consists of 15 residues. With V trimmed by 3 bases and J by 7 bases, 8 bases remained unmatched. Per the germline V gene, CDR1 is SGDLS and CDR2 is YYNGEE. CDR3 coding DNA: TGTGCCAGCAGCGGGCAGGGGGCTAGGGGTGAAAAACTGTTTTTT. This gives the protein CASSGQGARGEKLFF. The whole variable domain, filled in from reference TRBV9 and TRBJ1-4, reads DSGVTQTPKHLITATGQRVTLRCSPRSGDLSVYWYQQSLDQGLQFLIQYYNGEERAKGNILERFSAQQFPDLHSELNLSSLELGDSALYFCASSGQGARGEKLFFGSGTQLSVL.

The genes are TRBV3-1 (or the pseudogene TRBV3-2) and TRBJ2-5; D is ambiguous. Per the germline V gene, CDR1 is LGHDT and CDR2 is YNNKEL (reference sequence). This CDR3 region has 16 residues. Between the trimmed V and J ends, which lost 0 bases and 4 bases, there was a span of 15 bases. The CDR3 sequence is CASSQDKTVPGETQYF. In nucleotides, the CDR3 is TGTGCCAGCAGCCAAGATAAAACAGTACCCGGAGAGACCCAGTACTTC.

The rearrangement joins TRBV5-4 to TRBJ2-2; D might be TRBD2 (5 bases). Germline V lookup: CDR1 SGHNT, CDR2 YYREEE (reference sequence). The CDR3 loop spans 15 amino acids. The V end lost 3 bases, the J end lost 1 base, and 10 bases lay between the germline ends. The CDR3 here is CASSSFSGNTGELFF. The CDR3 DNA is TGTGCCAGCAGCTCCTTCAGCGGGAACACCGGGGAGCTGTTTTTT.

This sequence joins TRBV29-1 and TRBJ1-1; D unresolved. Germline-derived CDR1 and CDR2 are SQVTM and ANQGSEA. The length of the CDR3 is 13 residues. Trimming removed 7 bases at V and 1 base at J, with 13 bases between. This chain's CDR3 is CSAREGPNTEAFF. The CDR3 DNA reads as TGCAGCGCTCGAGAGGGCCCGAACACTGAAGCTTTCTTT.

This chain's CDR3 is CATSRDLTNYEQFF. The CDR3 DNA is TGTGCCACCAGCAGAGATTTAACTAACTATGAGCAGTTCTTC. The V and J genes are TRBV15 and TRBJ2-1, with D unclear. Germline V gene sequence: CDR1 LNHNV, CDR2 YYDKDF (reference sequence). V was trimmed by 0 bases and J by 8 bases, leaving 11 bases between them. There are 14 residues in the CDR3.

This chain connects TRBV9 to TRBJ2-2; 12 positions agree with TRBD1. The CDR3 is 20 residues long. Germline CDR1 and CDR2: SGDLS and YYNGEE. The V gene end was trimmed by 2 bases and the J gene end by 5 bases; junction bases not matched to a gene: 16. The CDR3 nucleotides read TGTGCCAGCAGCGTCGAAGGGACACCGGGACAGGGGGCTTTGACCGGGGAGCTGTTTTTT. This gives the protein CASSVEGTPGQGALTGELFF.

This clone was seen a single time. The chain combines TRBV19 with TRBJ2-3; tentative D call: TRBD2 (6 bases). The CDR3 has 14 residues. Germline lookup yields CDR1 LNHDA and CDR2 SQIVND (reference sequence). V was pared by 5 bases and J by 0 bases, with 9 bases between. CDR3 sequence (DNA): TGTGCCAGTAGTGAAGCGGGCAGCACAGATACGCAGTATTTT. Translated: CASSEAGSTDTQYF.

V gene TRBV6-1 combines with J gene TRBJ2-3; 16 bases are shared with TRBD2. Germline V gene lookup returns CDR1 MNHNS and CDR2 SASEGT. The trim removed 4 bases at V and 5 bases at J, leaving 6 bases unmatched. This CDR3 is built from 17 residues. The CDR3 nucleotides read TGTGCCAGCAGTGCCCCGGGACTAGCGGGGGGGATAGATACGCAGTATTTT. Its protein product is CASSAPGLAGGIDTQYF.

This clone showed up just a few times. The chain combines TRBV7-9 with TRBJ1-5; D unresolved. CDR3 length: 14 amino acids. Looked up from germline, CDR1 is SEHNR and CDR2 is FQNEAQ (reference sequence). With 0 bases removed from V and 5 bases from J, the gap between germline ends came to 8 bases. Here the CDR3 DNA reads TGTGCCAGCAGCTTAGCGTCCCGCGATCAGCCCCAGCATTTT. It encodes CASSLASRDQPQHF.

The chain combines TRBV23-1 with TRBJ2-3; D might be TRBD1 (7 bases). TRBV23-1 is treated as an ORF (open reading frame) with a function not yet certain. The CDR3 is made up of 19 amino acids. Trimming cost V 4 bases and J 2 bases, with 25 bases left between them. The CDR3 region is CASSLIQGDPPGVTDTQYF. As DNA, the CDR3 is TGCGCCAGCAGTCTTATTCAGGGGGACCCCCCGGGGGTCACAGATACGCAGTATTTT.

The chain is built from TRBV27 and TRBJ1-2; unclear D gene. Germline loops: CDR1 MNHEY, CDR2 SMNVEV (reference sequence). V lost 5 bases and J lost 0, with 10 bases in between. The CDR3 loop spans 14 amino acids. CDR3 coding DNA: TGTGCCAGCAGTCCCCACACACCTAACTATGGCTACACCTTC. Translation gives CASSPHTPNYGYTF.

This rearrangement joins TRBV2 to TRBJ2-7; D is uncertain. Trimming left V 6 bases short and J 2 bases short, with 11 bases between. Per the germline V gene, CDR1 is SNHLY and CDR2 is FYNNEI. The CDR3 has 13 amino acids. CDR3 DNA: TGTGCCAGCAGAGATCCTACCCCCTACGAGCAGTACTTC. It specifies CASRDPTPYEQYF.

The chain combines TRBV20-1 with TRBJ1-2; D perhaps matches TRBD1 (5 bases). V lost 0 bases to trimming and J lost 13 bases, with 12 bases between them. The germline V gene encodes CDR1 DFQATT and CDR2 SNEGSKA (reference sequence). The CDR3 is made up of 11 amino acids. In nucleotides, the CDR3 is TGCAGTGCTAGAGAACCCTTGGGGGGCACCTTC. Translation: CSAREPLGGTF.

Comments on this clone: This likely comes from a read error, as the CDR3 has no conserved phenylalanine or tryptophan at its end. No DNA is shown, since the ends of the CDR3 on it are uncertain; the CDR3 is the one TCRdb lists. The chain couples TRBV29-1 to TRBJ1-2; the DNA was not compared with TRBD1, the D call given in the table. Germline CDR1 SQVTM, CDR2 ANQGSEA. With termini counted, the CDR3 has 11 amino acids. CDR3 region: CISSGTGAVSV.

This chain uses TRBV2 with TRBJ2-1; D might be TRBD2 (6 bases). Germline loops: CDR1 SNHLY, CDR2 FYNNEI. This CDR3 has 12 residues. The ends were cut back, 8 bases at V and 8 bases at J, with 13 bases in the middle. This CDR3 is CASEGTVDEQFF. The CDR3 DNA is TGTGCCAGCGAAGGGACTGTCGATGAGCAGTTCTTC. The variable domain in full, completed from reference TRBV2 and TRBJ2-1, reads EPEVTQTPSHQVTQMGQEVILRCVPISNHLYFYWYRQILGQKVEFLVSFYNNEISEKSEIFDDQFSVERPDGSNFTLKIRSTKLEDSAMYFCASEGTVDEQFFGPGTRLTVL.

CDR3 in DNA: TGTGCCAGCAGCCCAACACATTCAACTAGACGAAAACTGTTTTTT. Translating it yields CASSPTHSTRRKLFF. This chain uses TRBV7-9 with TRBJ1-4; D remains unclear. The germline CDR1 and CDR2 sequences are SEHNR and FQNEAQ (reference sequence). Trimming took 5 bases from V and 10 from J, leaving 20 bases between them. This CDR3 has 15 amino acids.